This TCR beta chain was recovered during a study of blood T cell repertoires in COVID-19 (dated by TCRdb to about 2020). In the study overall: The collaborator samples originated in the United States, Italy and Spain and spanned the acute and convalescent phases of COVID-19. The repertoires were made available in a free public database intended to serve as a resource for research on the immune response to SARS-CoV-2. HLA class I and class II types, where available, came from metadata supplied by the sample provider rather than from assay-based typing. The material from the prospective study consisted of cDNA or gDNA derived from T cells, B-cell-depleted T cells, or PBMCs. A de-identified subject ID, COVID-19 status, age in years and sex were almost always included in the sample metadata. Subjects who had been exposed to COVID-19, were actively infected with it, or had recovered from it provided the deeply sampled blood TCRbeta repertoires that made up the dataset. The samples were drawn from two sources: the first 160 participants of the ongoing ImmuneRACE study, and 1,254 subjects contributed by 6 global collaborators. What the authors observed across the whole study: How much clinical and demographic metadata was included differed by source and by participant, and the metadata was provided uncurated.

According to the germline V gene, CDR1 reads KGHDR and CDR2 reads SFDVKD. The CDR3, from cysteine to phenylalanine, totals 17 residues. Left in the record is the CDR3 DNA by itself, 51 bases read in frame from the first base. Trimming takes 4 bases from V and 0 bases from J, and the germline ends sit 16 bases apart. Each collaborating institution followed its own protocols to collect whole blood in K2EDTA tubes. Collaborator samples were shipped for TCRbeta analysis as frozen whole blood, isolated PBMCs, or DNA extracted from either sample type. Remarks on this clone: Its recognized antigen is unknown. There are no base qualities to consult, and no much larger clone falls within one base.

TCRbeta CDR3 regions were amplified from genomic DNA using the immunoSEQ Assay, a bias-controlled multiplex PCR. Per the authors' processing: The number of nucleated cells in each sample was estimated from the amplification of reference gene primers within the assay. To quantify the absolute abundance of each unique TCRbeta CDR3 rearrangement, sequence reads were collapsed and filtered. For each sample, productive Simpson clonality was calculated as the square root of Simpson's diversity index across productive rearrangements. Sourced from immuneACCESS, this table was stored by TCRdb with only in-frame sequences that have V and J called. A share of the clones is absent; for the studies checked, an unresolved V gene accounts for under half, and the remainder has no known explanation. V and J calls plus clone size are reproduced from that table; the DNA served to infer D and trimming. The sample table holds roughly 200,000 clones, of which 70% to 90% were seen once. The ten top clones hold approximately 11% of the sample.

Sequencing was carried out using peripheral blood. The chain couples TRBV24-1 to TRBJ2-3, with TRBD2 perhaps the D gene, on 6 matching bases. This receptor was identified in a human donor with active or convalescent COVID-19. The donor label of this sample is uncertain. DNA sequence: TGTGCCACCAGTGACTGGGGTTCTAGCGCCAGCACAGATACGCAGTATTTT. Its protein is CATSDWGSSASTDTQYF.